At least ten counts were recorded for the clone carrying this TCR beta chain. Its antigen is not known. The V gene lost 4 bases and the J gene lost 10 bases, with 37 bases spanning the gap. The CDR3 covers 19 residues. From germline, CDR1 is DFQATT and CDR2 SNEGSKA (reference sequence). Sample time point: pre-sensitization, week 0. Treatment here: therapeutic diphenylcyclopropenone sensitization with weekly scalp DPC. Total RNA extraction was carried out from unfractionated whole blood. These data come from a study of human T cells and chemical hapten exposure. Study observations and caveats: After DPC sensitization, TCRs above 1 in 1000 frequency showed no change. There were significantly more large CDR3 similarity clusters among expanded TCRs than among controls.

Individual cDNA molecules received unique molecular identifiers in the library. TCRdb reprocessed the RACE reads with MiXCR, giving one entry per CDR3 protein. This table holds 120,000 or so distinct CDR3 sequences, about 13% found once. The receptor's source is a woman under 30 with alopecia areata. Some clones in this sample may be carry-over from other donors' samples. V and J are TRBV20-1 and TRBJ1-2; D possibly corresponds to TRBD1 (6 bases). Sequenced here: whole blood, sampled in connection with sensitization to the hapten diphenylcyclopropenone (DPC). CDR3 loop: CSAKRGNTQGSQERIAYTF. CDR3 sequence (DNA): TGCAGTGCTAAAAGGGGAAATACCCAGGGGTCACAAGAACGTATCGCCTACACCTTC.